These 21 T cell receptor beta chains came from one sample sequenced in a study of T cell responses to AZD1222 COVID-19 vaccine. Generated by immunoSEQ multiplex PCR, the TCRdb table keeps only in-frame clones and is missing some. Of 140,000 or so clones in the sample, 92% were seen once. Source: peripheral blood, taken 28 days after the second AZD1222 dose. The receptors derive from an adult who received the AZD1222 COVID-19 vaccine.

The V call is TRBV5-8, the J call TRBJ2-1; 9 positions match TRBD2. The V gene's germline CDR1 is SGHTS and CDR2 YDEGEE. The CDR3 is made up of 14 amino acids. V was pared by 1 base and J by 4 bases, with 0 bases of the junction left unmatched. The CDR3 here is CASSLTSGYNEQFF. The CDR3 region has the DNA TGTGCCAGCAGCTTGACTAGCGGGTACAATGAGCAGTTCTTC.

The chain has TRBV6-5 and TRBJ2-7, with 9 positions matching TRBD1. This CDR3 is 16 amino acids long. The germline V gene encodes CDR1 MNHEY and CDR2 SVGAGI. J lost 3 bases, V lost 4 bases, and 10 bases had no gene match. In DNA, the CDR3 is TGTGCCAGCAGTTCACTGGGACAGGGTTTTCACTACGAGCAGTACTTC. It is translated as CASSSLGQGFHYEQYF.

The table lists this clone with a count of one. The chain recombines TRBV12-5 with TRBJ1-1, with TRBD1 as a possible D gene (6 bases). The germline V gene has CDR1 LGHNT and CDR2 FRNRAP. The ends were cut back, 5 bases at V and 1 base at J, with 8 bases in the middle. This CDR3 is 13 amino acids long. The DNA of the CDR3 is TGTGCTAGTGGTCCGGGACAGAACACTGAAGCTTTCTTT. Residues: CASGPGQNTEAFF.

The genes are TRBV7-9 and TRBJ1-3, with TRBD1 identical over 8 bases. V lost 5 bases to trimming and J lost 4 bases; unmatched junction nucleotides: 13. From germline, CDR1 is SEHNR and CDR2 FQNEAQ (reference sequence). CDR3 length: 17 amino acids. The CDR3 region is CASSLKGQAMYGNTIYF. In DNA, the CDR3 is TGTGCCAGCAGCCTGAAGGGACAGGCGATGTACGGAAACACCATATATTTT.

CDR3 nucleotide sequence: TGCAGCGTTTCGGACTCGGCTGAAGCTTTCTTT. Its protein product is CSVSDSAEAFF. V and J are TRBV29-1 and TRBJ1-1, with D unclear. The CDR3 covers 11 residues. V was clipped by 5 bases and J by 6 bases, with 10 bases between them. Germline CDR1 SQVTM, CDR2 ANQGSEA.

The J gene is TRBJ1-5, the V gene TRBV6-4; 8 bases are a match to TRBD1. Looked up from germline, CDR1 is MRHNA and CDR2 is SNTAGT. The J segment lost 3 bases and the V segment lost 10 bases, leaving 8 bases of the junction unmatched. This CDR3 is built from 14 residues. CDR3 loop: CATDRGRLNQPQHF. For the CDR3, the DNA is TGTGCCACCGACAGGGGTAGGCTCAATCAGCCCCAGCATTTT.

CDR3 bases: TGTGCCAGCAGCACTAGCCCGGGACTAGCGGTCGACGAGCAGTACTTC. Protein sequence: CASSTSPGLAVDEQYF. The rearrangement joins TRBV9 to TRBJ2-7; 11 bases fit TRBD2. V shed 4 bases and J 5 bases; nucleotides not matched to a gene: 11. This CDR3 region has 16 residues. Per the germline V gene, CDR1 is SGDLS and CDR2 is YYNGEE. Full variable domain (remainder filled in from reference TRBV9 and TRBJ2-7): DSGVTQTPKHLITATGQRVTLRCSPRSGDLSVYWYQQSLDQGLQFLIQYYNGEERAKGNILERFSAQQFPDLHSELNLSSLELGDSALYFCASSTSPGLAVDEQYFGPGTRLTVT.

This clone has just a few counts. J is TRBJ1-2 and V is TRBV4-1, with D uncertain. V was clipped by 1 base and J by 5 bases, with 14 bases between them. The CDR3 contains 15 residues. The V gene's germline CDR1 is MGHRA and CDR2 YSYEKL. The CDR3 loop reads CASSQVRSDLYGYTF. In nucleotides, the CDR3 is TGCGCCAGCAGCCAAGTTCGGTCAGACCTTTATGGCTACACCTTC.

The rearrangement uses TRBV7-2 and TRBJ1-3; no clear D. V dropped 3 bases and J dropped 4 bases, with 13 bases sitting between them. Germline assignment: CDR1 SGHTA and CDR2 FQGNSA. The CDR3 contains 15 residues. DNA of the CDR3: TGTGCCAGCAGCTTGTCCTCCGTTGGGGGAAACACCATATATTTT. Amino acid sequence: CASSLSSVGGNTIYF.

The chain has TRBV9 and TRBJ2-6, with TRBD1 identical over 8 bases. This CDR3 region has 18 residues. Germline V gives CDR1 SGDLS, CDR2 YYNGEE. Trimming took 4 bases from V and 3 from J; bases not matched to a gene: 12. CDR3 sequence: CASSREGTGRFGANVLTF. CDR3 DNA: TGTGCCAGCAGCCGCGAAGGGACAGGCCGTTTTGGGGCCAACGTCCTGACTTTC. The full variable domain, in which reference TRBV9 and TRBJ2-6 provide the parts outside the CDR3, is DSGVTQTPKHLITATGQRVTLRCSPRSGDLSVYWYQQSLDQGLQFLIQYYNGEERAKGNILERFSAQQFPDLHSELNLSSLELGDSALYFCASSREGTGRFGANVLTFGAGSRLTVL.

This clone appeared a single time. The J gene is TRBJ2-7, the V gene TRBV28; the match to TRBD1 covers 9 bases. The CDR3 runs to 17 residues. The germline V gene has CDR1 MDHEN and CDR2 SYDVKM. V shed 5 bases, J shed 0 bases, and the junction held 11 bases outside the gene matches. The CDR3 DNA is TGTGCCAGCAGTCAACCCTCTCCGGGACAGGGCTCCTACGAGCAGTACTTC. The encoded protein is CASSQPSPGQGSYEQYF.

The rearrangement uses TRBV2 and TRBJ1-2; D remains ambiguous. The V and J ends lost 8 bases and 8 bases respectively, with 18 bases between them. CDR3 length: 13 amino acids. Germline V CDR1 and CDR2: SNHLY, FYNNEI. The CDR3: CASVPSESKGYTF. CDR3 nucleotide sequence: TGTGCCAGCGTACCCTCTGAGAGCAAAGGCTACACCTTC. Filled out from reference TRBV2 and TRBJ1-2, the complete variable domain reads EPEVTQTPSHQVTQMGQEVILRCVPISNHLYFYWYRQILGQKVEFLVSFYNNEISEKSEIFDDQFSVERPDGSNFTLKIRSTKLEDSAMYFCASVPSESKGYTFGSGTRLTVV.

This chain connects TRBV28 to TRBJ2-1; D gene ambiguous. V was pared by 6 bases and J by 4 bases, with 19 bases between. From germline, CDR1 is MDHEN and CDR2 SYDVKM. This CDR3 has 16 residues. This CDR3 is CASSPRWAATYNEQFF. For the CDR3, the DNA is TGTGCCAGCAGCCCCAGGTGGGCAGCGACGTACAATGAGCAGTTCTTC.

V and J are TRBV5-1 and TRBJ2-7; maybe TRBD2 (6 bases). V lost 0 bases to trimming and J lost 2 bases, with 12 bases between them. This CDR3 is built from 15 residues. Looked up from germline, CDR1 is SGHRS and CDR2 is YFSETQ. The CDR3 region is CASSLGGDSPYEQYF. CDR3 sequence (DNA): TGCGCCAGCAGCTTGGGGGGGGATTCTCCCTACGAGCAGTACTTC.

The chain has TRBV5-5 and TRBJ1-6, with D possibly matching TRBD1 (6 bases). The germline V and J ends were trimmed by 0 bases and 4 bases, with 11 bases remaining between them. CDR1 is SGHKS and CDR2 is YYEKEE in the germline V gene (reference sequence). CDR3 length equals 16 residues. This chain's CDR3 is CASSLGGQLYNSPLHF. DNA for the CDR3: TGTGCCAGCAGCTTGGGTGGACAGTTGTATAATTCACCCCTCCACTTT.

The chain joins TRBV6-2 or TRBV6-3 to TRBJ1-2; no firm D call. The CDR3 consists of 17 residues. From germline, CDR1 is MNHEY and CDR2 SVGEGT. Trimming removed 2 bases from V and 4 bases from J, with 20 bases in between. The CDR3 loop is CASSYLRGDSTTYGYTF. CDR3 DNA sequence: TGTGCCAGCAGTTACCTCCGGGGAGACTCTACAACCTATGGCTACACCTTC.

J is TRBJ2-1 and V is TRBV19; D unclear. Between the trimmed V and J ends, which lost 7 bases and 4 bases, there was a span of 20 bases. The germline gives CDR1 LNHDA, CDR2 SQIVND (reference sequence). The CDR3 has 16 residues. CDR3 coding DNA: TGTGCCAGTAAGGGTTTGGCTCATGCGCCTTACAATGAGCAGTTCTTC. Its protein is CASKGLAHAPYNEQFF.

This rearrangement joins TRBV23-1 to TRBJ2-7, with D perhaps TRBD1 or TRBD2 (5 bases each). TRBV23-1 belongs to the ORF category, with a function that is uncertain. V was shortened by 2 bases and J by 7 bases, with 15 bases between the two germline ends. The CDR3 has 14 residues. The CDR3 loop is CASSQGTEASEQYF. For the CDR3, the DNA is TGCGCCAGCAGTCAAGGGACGGAGGCCTCGGAGCAGTACTTC.

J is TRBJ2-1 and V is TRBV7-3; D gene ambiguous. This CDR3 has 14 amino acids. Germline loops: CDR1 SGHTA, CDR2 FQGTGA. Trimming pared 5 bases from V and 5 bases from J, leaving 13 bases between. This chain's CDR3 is CASSPTNYHNEQFF. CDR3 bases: TGTGCCAGCAGCCCGACAAACTACCACAATGAGCAGTTCTTC.

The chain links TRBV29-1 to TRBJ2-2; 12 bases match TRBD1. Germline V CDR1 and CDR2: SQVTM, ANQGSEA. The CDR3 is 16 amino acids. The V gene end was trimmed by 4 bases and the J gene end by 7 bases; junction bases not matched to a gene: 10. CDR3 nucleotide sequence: TGCAGCGTTGGGGGGACAGGGGGCATGAGTGTCGGGGAGCTGTTTTTT. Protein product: CSVGGTGGMSVGELFF.

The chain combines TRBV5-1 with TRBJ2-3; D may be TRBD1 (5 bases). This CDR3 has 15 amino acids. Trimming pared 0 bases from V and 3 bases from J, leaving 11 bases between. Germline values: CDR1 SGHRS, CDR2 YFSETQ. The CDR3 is CASSLEGYGTDTQYF. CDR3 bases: TGCGCCAGCAGCTTGGAGGGGTACGGTACAGATACGCAGTATTTT. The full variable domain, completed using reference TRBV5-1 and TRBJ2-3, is KAGVTQTPRYLIKTRGQQVTLSCSPISGHRSVSWYQQTPGQGLQFLFEYFSETQRNKGNFPGRFSGRQFSNSRSEMNVSTLELGDSALYLCASSLEGYGTDTQYFGPGTRLTVL.